These T cell receptor beta chains were read from a single sample in a study of blood T cells in healthy people across ages. Via MiXCR, TCRdb re-called the 5' RACE reads, giving one row per CDR3 protein. The sample lists 750,000 to 950,000 distinct CDR3 sequences, about 26% occurring once. This same sample was also taken into another study, of T cells of mothers and their children.

Sequencing was carried out using blood. Receptor source: a boy aged 5-17 years in good health. The CDR3 runs from the conserved cysteine through the conserved F or W. A D gene is named only where the DNA matches it firmly. For some rows the clone size is stated as once, few or many, or as a class when expanded; others skip it.

size: few; V: TRBV28; J: TRBJ2-7; D: NA; CDR3: CASGSVQENYEQYF; DNA: TGTGCCAGTGGAAGTGTCCAAGAGAATTACGAGCAGTACTTC
size: few; V: TRBV25-1; J: TRBJ1-5; D: NA; CDR3: CASSDAGEGGNQPQHF; DNA: TGTGCCAGCAGTGATGCCGGGGAAGGGGGCAATCAGCCCCAGCATTTT
size: NA; V: TRBV6-5; J: TRBJ2-7; D: TRBD1; CDR3: CASIRGQGAYEQYF; DNA: TGTGCCAGCATCAGAGGACAGGGGGCCTACGAGCAGTACTTC
size: few; V: TRBV4-1; J: TRBJ1-2; D: NA; CDR3: CASSQHRAAGYTF; DNA: TGCGCCAGCAGCCAACACAGAGCGGCTGGCTACACCTTC
size: NA; V: TRBV18; J: TRBJ1-5; D: NA; CDR3: CASSPGSYSNQPQHF; DNA: TGTGCCAGCTCACCAGGGAGTTATAGCAATCAGCCCCAGCATTTT
size: NA; V: TRBV3-1; J: TRBJ1-2; D: NA; CDR3: CASSPRDITNYGYTF; DNA: TGTGCCAGCAGCCCTCGGGACATCACTAACTATGGCTACACCTTC
size: few; V: TRBV9; J: TRBJ2-3; D: NA; CDR3: CASSTRDMRVDTQYF; DNA: TGTGCCAGCAGCACCCGGGACATGAGGGTAGATACGCAGTATTTT
size: NA; V: TRBV7-6; J: TRBJ1-1; D: NA; CDR3: CASSLKVGGSTEAFF; DNA: TGTGCCAGCAGCTTGAAAGTGGGCGGAAGCACTGAAGCTTTCTTT
size: NA; V: TRBV5-1; J: TRBJ2-1; D: NA; CDR3: CASSSSSSSSYNEQFF; DNA: TGCGCCAGCAGCTCGTCTAGCTCTAGCTCCTACAATGAGCAGTTCTTC
size: NA; V: TRBV20-1; J: TRBJ2-1; D: NA; CDR3: CSASPPGNEQFF; DNA: TGCAGTGCTAGCCCGCCAGGCAATGAGCAGTTCTTC
size: NA; V: TRBV20-1; J: TRBJ2-5; D: NA; CDR3: CSARALDDQETQYF; DNA: TGCAGTGCTAGAGCGTTGGACGACCAAGAGACCCAGTACTTC
size: NA; V: TRBV7-9; J: TRBJ1-1; D: TRBD1; CDR3: CASSFTGTGSWNTEAFF; DNA: TGTGCCAGCAGCTTCACCGGGACAGGGAGTTGGAACACTGAAGCTTTCTTT
size: few; V: TRBV7-6; J: TRBJ1-4; D: TRBD1; CDR3: CASSLGGQGAGEKLFF; DNA: TGTGCCAGCAGCTTAGGGGGACAGGGGGCTGGTGAAAAACTGTTTTTT
size: few; V: TRBV29-1; J: TRBJ1-2; D: NA; CDR3: CSVEGQGWVGYTF; DNA: TGCAGCGTTGAAGGGCAGGGCTGGGTTGGCTACACCTTC
size: NA; V: TRBV9; J: TRBJ2-3; D: NA; CDR3: CASSVGAGPTDTQYF; DNA: TGTGCCAGCAGCGTAGGGGCGGGTCCCACAGATACGCAGTATTTT
size: few; V: TRBV6-2/TRBV6-3; J: TRBJ2-5; D: TRBD2; CDR3: CASRPGLAGTYQETQYF; DNA: TGTGCCAGCAGGCCTGGACTAGCGGGAACTTACCAAGAGACCCAGTACTTC
size: NA; V: TRBV12-3/TRBV12-4; J: TRBJ1-5; D: TRBD1; CDR3: CASSPGTAENQPQHF; DNA: TGTGCCAGCAGCCCAGGGACAGCAGAAAATCAGCCCCAGCATTTT
size: NA; V: TRBV7-9; J: TRBJ1-2; D: NA; CDR3: CASSSPTVNYGYTF; DNA: TGTGCCAGCAGCTCCCCGACAGTTAACTATGGCTACACCTTC
size: NA; V: TRBV2; J: TRBJ2-2; D: TRBD2; CDR3: CASSSRGVGGELFF; DNA: TGTGCCAGCAGTTCGCGGGGGGTCGGCGGGGAGCTGTTTTTT
size: few; V: TRBV3-1; J: TRBJ1-2; D: NA; CDR3: CASSHQGVTGYGYTF; DNA: TGTGCCAGCAGCCATCAAGGGGTCACAGGCTATGGCTACACCTTC
size: NA; V: TRBV7-2; J: TRBJ1-2; D: NA; CDR3: CASSLRVDSRNYGYTF; DNA: TGTGCCAGCAGCTTACGAGTGGATTCGAGAAACTATGGCTACACCTTC
size: NA; V: TRBV7-2; J: TRBJ2-3; D: NA; CDR3: CASSLIGQFTDTQYF; DNA: TGTGCCAGCAGCTTAATTGGACAGTTCACAGATACGCAGTATTTT
size: few; V: TRBV7-9; J: TRBJ1-4; D: TRBD1; CDR3: CASSSKASGGFEKLFF; DNA: TGTGCCAGCAGCTCTAAAGCATCAGGGGGTTTTGAAAAACTGTTTTTT
size: NA; V: TRBV6-2/TRBV6-3; J: TRBJ2-5; D: TRBD2; CDR3: CASSTRLAGTQETQYF; DNA: TGTGCCAGCAGTACCAGACTAGCGGGGACGCAAGAGACCCAGTACTTC
size: few; V: TRBV4-1; J: TRBJ2-6; D: NA; CDR3: CASSQAAPGANVLTF; DNA: TGCGCCAGCAGCCAAGCGGCTCCTGGGGCCAACGTCCTGACTTTC
size: NA; V: TRBV6-5; J: TRBJ2-3; D: NA; CDR3: CASSYLASYTDTQYF; DNA: TGTGCCAGCAGTTACTTGGCGAGCTACACAGATACGCAGTATTTT
size: NA; V: TRBV27; J: TRBJ2-7; D: TRBD1; CDR3: CATQGAGGYEQYF; DNA: TGTGCCACCCAGGGGGCAGGGGGCTACGAGCAGTACTTC
size: few; V: TRBV7-3; J: TRBJ2-1; D: NA; CDR3: CASSSTAEKAEHEQFF; DNA: TGTGCCAGCAGCTCGACCGCGGAGAAAGCGGAGCATGAGCAGTTCTTC
size: NA; V: TRBV12-3/TRBV12-4; J: TRBJ2-3; D: TRBD1; CDR3: CASSRQGASADTQYF; DNA: TGTGCCAGCAGCAGACAGGGGGCCAGCGCAGATACGCAGTATTTT
size: NA; V: TRBV29-1; J: TRBJ2-3; D: NA; CDR3: CSVGDGGPSTDTQYF; DNA: TGCAGCGTTGGAGACGGGGGACCTAGCACAGATACGCAGTATTTT
size: NA; V: TRBV5-1; J: TRBJ2-5; D: TRBD2; CDR3: CVSTSGAIETQYF; DNA: TGCGTCAGCACCAGCGGGGCAATAGAGACCCAGTACTTC
size: NA; V: TRBV7-2; J: TRBJ1-4; D: NA; CDR3: CASSLSVDRNEKLFF; DNA: TGTGCCAGCAGCTTGTCGGTGGACCGTAATGAAAAACTGTTTTTT
size: few; V: TRBV24-1; J: TRBJ2-7; D: TRBD2; CDR3: CATAEVSGKYEQYF; DNA: TGTGCCACCGCAGAGGTAAGCGGGAAGTACGAGCAGTACTTC
size: NA; V: TRBV6-2/TRBV6-3; J: TRBJ2-5; D: NA; CDR3: CASSYSLDSQETQYF; DNA: TGTGCCAGCAGTTACTCGCTAGACTCACAAGAGACCCAGTACTTC
size: few; V: TRBV19; J: TRBJ1-5; D: NA; CDR3: CASSWTYSNQPQHF; DNA: TGTGCCAGTAGTTGGACATATAGCAATCAGCCCCAGCATTTT
size: many; V: TRBV29-1; J: TRBJ2-1; D: TRBD1; CDR3: CSVGQGGYNEQFF; DNA: TGCAGCGTAGGACAGGGGGGATACAATGAGCAGTTCTTC
size: NA; V: TRBV28; J: TRBJ2-7; D: TRBD1; CDR3: CANSTFGKNSPDRATPYEQYF; DNA: TGTGCCAACAGTACATTCGGAAAGAATTCTCCTGACAGGGCCACTCCCTACGAGCAGTACTTC
size: NA; V: TRBV2; J: TRBJ1-1; D: TRBD1; CDR3: CASSWTGGGGTEAFF; DNA: TGTGCCAGCAGTTGGACAGGGGGAGGCGGCACTGAAGCTTTCTTT
size: few; V: TRBV7-9; J: TRBJ2-3; D: TRBD2; CDR3: CVLRRRGGTDTQYF; DNA: TGTGTCCTCCGCCGGCGGGGGGGCACAGATACGCAGTATTTT
size: few; V: TRBV6-5; J: TRBJ2-5; D: NA; CDR3: CASNPGGTGGETQYF; DNA: TGTGCCAGCAACCCCGGCGGGACCGGAGGGGAGACCCAGTACTTC
size: NA; V: TRBV6-1; J: TRBJ2-2; D: TRBD2; CDR3: CASSPLAGDPTGELFF; DNA: TGTGCCAGCAGCCCATTAGCGGGGGATCCCACCGGGGAGCTGTTTTTT
size: NA; V: TRBV5-1; J: TRBJ1-1; D: NA; CDR3: CASSRGGLYRDTGTEAFF; DNA: TGCGCCAGCAGTCGAGGAGGGCTGTACCGGGACACCGGCACTGAAGCTTTCTTT